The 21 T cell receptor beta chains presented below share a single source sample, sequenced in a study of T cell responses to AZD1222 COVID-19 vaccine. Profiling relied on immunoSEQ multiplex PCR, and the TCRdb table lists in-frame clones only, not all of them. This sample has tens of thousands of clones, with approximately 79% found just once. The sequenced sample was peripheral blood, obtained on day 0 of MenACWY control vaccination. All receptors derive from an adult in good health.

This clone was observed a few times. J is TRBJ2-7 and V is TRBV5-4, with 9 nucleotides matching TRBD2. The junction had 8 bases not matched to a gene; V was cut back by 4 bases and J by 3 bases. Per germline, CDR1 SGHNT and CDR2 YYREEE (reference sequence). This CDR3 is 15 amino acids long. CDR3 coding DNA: TGTGCCAGCAGCGGGGGGGTAGCGGGAGACTACGAGCAGTACTTC. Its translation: CASSGGVAGDYEQYF.

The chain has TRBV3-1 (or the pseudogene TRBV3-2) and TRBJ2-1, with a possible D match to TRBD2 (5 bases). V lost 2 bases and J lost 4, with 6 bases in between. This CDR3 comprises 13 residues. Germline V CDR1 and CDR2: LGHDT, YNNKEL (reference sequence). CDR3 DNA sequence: TGTGCCAGCAGCCAAACTAGATACAATGAGCAGTTCTTC. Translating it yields CASSQTRYNEQFF.

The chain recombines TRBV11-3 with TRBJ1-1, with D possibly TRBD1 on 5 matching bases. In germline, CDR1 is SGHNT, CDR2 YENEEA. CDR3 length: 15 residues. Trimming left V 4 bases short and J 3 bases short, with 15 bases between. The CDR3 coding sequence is TGTGCCAGCAGCTCCACGGCCTTGGGGCACACTGAAGCTTTCTTT. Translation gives CASSSTALGHTEAFF.

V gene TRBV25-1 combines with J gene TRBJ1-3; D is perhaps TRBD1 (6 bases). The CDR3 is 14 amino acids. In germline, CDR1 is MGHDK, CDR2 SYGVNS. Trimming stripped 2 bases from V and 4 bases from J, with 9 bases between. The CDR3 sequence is CASSERGTGNTIYF. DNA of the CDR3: TGTGCCAGCAGTGAACGTGGGACAGGAAACACCATATATTTT.

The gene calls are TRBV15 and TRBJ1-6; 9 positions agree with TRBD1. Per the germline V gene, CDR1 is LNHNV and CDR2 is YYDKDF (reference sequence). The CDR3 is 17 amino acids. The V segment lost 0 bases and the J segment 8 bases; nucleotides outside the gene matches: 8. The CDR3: CATSREAQGAIDSPLHF. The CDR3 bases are TGTGCCACCAGCAGAGAAGCACAGGGGGCGATTGATTCACCCCTCCACTTT.

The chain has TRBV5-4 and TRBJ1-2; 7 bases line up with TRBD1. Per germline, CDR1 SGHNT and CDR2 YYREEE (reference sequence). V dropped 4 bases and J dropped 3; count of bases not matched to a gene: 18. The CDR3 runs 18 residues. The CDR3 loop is CASSPGLPGGTRDYGYTF. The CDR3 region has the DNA TGTGCCAGCAGCCCGGGACTTCCAGGGGGAACACGGGACTATGGCTACACCTTC.

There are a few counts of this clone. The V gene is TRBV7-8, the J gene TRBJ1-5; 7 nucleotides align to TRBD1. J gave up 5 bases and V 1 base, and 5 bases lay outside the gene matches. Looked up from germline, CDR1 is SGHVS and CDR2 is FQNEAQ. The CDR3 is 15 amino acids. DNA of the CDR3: TGTGCCAGCAGCTTAGTTTCAGGACAGGATCAGCCCCAGCATTTT. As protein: CASSLVSGQDQPQHF.

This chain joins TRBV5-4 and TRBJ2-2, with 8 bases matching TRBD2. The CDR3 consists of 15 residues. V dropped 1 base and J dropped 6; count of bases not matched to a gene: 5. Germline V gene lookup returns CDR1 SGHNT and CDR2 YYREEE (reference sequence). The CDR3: CASSLLRGGPGELFF. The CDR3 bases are TGTGCCAGCAGCTTGCTCCGGGGGGGACCCGGGGAGCTGTTTTTT. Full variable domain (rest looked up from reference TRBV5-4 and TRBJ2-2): ETGVTQSPTHLIKTRGQQVTLRCSSQSGHNTVSWYQQALGQGPQFIFQYYREEENGRGNFPPRFSGLQFPNYSSELNVNALELDDSALYLCASSLLRGGPGELFFGEGSRLTVL.

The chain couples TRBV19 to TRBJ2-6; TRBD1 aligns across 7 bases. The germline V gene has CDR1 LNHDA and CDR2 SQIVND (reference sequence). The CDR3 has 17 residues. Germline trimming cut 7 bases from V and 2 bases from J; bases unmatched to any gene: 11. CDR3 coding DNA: TGTGCCAGTACCCTCAGGGGGTTCGGTGCTGGGGCCAACGTCCTGACTTTC. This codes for CASTLRGFGAGANVLTF.

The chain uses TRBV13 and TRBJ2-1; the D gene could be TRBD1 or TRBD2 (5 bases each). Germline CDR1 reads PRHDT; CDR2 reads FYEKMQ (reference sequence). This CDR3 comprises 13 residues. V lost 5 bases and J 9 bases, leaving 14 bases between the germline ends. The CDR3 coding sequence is TGTGCCAGCAGCATGGGACGGATCAGTGAGCAGTTCTTC. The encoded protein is CASSMGRISEQFF.

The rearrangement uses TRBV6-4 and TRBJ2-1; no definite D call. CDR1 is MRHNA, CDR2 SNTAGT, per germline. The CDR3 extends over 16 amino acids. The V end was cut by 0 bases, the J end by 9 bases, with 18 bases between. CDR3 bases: TGTGCCAGCAGTGACTCGGCTACCTACCTAAACACTGAGCAGTTCTTC. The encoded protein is CASSDSATYLNTEQFF.

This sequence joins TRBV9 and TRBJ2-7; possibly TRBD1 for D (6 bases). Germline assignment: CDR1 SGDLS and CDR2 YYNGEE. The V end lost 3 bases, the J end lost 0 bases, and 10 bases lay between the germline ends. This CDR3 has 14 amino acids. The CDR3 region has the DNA TGTGCCAGCAGCGCCCGGGACAACTCCTACGAGCAGTACTTC. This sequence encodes CASSARDNSYEQYF.

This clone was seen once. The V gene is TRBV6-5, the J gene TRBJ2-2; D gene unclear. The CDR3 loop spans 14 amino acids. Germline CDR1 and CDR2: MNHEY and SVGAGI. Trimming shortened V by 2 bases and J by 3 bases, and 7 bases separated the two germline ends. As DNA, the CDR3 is TGTGCCAGCAGTTACGCGACTTACACCGGGGAGCTGTTTTTT. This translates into CASSYATYTGELFF.

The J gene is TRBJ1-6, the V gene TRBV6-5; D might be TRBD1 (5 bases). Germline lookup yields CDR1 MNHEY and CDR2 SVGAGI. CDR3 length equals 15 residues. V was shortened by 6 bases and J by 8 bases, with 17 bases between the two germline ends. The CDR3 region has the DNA TGTGCCAGCAGAAACGGGATAGGGACGGATTCACCCCTCCACTTT. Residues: CASRNGIGTDSPLHF.

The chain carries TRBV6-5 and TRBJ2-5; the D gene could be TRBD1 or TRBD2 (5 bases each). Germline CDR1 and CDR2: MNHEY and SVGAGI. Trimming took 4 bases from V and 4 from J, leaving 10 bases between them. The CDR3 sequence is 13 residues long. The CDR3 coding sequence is TGTGCCAGCAGTTGGGGGTCAGGAGAGACCCAGTACTTC. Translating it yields CASSWGSGETQYF.

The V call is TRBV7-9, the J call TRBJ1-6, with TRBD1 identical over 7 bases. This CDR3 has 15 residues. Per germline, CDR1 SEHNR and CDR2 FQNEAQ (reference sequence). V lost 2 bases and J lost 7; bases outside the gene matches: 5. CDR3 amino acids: CASSLRDRGNSPLHF. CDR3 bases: TGTGCCAGCAGCTTAAGGGACAGAGGGAATTCACCCCTCCACTTT.

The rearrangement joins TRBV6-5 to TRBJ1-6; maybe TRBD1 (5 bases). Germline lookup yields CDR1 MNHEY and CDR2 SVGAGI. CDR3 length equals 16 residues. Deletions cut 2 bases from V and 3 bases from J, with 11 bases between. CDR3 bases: TGTGCCAGCAGTTACGGGGCTGCCTTCTATAATTCACCCCTCCACTTT. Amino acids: CASSYGAAFYNSPLHF.

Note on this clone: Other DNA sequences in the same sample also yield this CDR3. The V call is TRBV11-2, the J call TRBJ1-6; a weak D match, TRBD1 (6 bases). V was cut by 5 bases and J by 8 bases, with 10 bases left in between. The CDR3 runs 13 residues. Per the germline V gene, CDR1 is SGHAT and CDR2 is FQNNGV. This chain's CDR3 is CASSPRGDSPLHF. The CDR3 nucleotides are TGTGCCAGCAGCCCCAGGGGAGATTCACCCCTCCACTTT.

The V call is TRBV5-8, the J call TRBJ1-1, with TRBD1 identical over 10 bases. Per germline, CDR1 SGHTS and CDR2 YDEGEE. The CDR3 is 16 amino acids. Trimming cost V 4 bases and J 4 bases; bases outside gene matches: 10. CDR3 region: CASSTGTGVRGTEAFF. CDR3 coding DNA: TGTGCCAGCAGCACAGGGACAGGGGTTAGGGGCACTGAAGCTTTCTTT.

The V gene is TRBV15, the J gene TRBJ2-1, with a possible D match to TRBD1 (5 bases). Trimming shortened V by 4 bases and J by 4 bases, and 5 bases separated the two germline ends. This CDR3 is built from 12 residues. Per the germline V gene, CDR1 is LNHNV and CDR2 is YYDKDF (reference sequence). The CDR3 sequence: CATSKGYNEQFF. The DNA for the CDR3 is TGTGCCACCAGCAAGGGGTACAATGAGCAGTTCTTC. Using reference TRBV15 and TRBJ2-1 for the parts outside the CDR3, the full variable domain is DAMVIQNPRYQVTQFGKPVTLSCSQTLNHNVMYWYQQKSSQAPKLLFHYYDKDFNNEADTPDNFQSRRPNTSFCFLDIRSPGLGDTAMYLCATSKGYNEQFFGPGTRLTVL.

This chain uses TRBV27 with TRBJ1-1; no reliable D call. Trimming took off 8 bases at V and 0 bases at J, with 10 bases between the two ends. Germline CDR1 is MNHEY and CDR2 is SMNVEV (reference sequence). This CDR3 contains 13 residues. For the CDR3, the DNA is TGTGCCAGCTTTCGGCTCATGAACACTGAAGCTTTCTTT. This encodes CASFRLMNTEAFF.